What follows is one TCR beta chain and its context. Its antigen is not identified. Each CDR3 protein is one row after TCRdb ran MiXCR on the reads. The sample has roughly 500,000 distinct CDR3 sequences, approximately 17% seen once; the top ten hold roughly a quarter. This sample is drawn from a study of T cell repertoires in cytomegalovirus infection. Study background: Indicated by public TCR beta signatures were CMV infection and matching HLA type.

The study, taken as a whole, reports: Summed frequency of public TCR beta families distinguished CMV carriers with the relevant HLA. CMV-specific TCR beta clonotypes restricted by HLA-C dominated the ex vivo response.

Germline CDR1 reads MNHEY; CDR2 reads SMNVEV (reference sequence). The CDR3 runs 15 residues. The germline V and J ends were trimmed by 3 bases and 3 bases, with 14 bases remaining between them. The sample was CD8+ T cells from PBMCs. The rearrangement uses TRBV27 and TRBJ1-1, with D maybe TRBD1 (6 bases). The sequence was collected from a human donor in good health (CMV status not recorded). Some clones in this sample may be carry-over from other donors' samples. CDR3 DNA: TGTGCCAGCAGTTTTGAGGGGGGAGGGCACACTGAAGCTTTCTTT. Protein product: CASSFEGGGHTEAFF.